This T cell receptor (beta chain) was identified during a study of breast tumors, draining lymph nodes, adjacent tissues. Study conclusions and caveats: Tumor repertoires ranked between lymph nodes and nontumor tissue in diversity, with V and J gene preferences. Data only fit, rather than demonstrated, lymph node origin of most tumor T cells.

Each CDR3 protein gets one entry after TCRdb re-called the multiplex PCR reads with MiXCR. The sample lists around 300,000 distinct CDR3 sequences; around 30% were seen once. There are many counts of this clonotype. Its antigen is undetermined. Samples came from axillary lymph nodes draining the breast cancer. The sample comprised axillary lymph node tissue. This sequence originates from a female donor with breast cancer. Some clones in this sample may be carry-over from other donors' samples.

In DNA form, the CDR3 reads TGTGCCAGCAGCTTAGGGCCGGTAAATTCCGACGAGCAGTACTTC. The encoded protein is CASSLGPVNSDEQYF. V and J are TRBV7-3 and TRBJ2-7; no reliable D call. Germline assignment: CDR1 SGHTA and CDR2 FQGTGA. V lost 2 bases and J lost 5, with 16 bases in between. The CDR3 sequence is 15 residues long.